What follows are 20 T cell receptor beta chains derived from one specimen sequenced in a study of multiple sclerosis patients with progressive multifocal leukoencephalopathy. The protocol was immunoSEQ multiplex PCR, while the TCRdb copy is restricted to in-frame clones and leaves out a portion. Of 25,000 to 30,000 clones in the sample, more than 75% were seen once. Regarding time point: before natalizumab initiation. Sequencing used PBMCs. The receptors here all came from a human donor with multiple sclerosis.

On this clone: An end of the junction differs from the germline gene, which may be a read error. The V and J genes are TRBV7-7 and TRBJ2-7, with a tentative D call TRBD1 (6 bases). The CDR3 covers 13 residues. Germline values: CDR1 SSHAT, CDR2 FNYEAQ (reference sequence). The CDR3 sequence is CASSQDSSYEQYF. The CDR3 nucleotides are TGTGCTAGCAGCCAGGACAGTTCCTACGAGCAGTACTTC.

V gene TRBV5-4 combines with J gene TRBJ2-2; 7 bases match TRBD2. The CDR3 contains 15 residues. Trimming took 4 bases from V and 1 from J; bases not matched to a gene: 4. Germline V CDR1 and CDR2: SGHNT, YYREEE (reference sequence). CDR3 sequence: CASSASGGNTGELFF. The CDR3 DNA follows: TGTGCCAGCAGCGCGTCGGGGGGGAACACCGGGGAGCTGTTTTTT.

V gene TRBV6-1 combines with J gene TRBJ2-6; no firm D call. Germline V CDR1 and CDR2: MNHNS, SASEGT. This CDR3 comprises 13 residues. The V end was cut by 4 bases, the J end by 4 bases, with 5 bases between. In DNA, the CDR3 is TGTGCCAGCAGTGCCTCGGGGGCCAACGTCCTGACTTTC. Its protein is CASSASGANVLTF.

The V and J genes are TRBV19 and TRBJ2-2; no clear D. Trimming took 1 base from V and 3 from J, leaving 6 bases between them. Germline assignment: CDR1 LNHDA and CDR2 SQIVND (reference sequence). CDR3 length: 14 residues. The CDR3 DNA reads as TGTGCCAGTAGTATAGCAGGTCACACCGGGGAGCTGTTTTTT. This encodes CASSIAGHTGELFF.

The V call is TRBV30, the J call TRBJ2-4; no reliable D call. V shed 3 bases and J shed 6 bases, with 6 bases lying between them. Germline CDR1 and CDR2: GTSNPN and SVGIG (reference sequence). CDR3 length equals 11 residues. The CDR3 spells CAWSFRNIQYF. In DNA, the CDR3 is TGTGCCTGGAGCTTTCGAAACATTCAGTACTTC.

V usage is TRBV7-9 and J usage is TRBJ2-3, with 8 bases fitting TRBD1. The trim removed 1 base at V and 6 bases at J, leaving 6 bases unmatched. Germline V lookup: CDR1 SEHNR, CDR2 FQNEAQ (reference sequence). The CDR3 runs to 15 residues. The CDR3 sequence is CASSLGQGAGDTQYF. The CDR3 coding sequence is TGTGCCAGCAGCTTAGGCCAGGGGGCTGGGGATACGCAGTATTTT.

The CDR3: CASSPRGNGDTQYF. The CDR3, as DNA: TGTGCCAGCAGTCCGAGGGGTAATGGAGATACGCAGTATTTT. V usage is TRBV6-1 and J usage is TRBJ2-3; D is perhaps TRBD1 or TRBD2 (5 bases each). The CDR3 length is 14 residues. Germline CDR1 is MNHNS and CDR2 is SASEGT. V lost 5 bases and J lost 5, with 14 bases in between.

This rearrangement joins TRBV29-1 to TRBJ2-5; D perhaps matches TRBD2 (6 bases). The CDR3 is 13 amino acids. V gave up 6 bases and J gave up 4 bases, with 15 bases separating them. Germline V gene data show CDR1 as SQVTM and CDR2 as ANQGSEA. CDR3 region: CSVKGLFLETQYF. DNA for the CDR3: TGCAGCGTCAAAGGACTATTTTTAGAGACCCAGTACTTC.

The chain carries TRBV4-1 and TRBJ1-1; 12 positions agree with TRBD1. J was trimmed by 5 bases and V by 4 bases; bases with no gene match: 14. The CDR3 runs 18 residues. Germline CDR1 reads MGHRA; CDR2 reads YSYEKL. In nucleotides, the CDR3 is TGCGCCAGCAGCCTCCTCAGGGACAGGGGGCGATTGGGAACTGAAGCTTTCTTT. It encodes CASSLLRDRGRLGTEAFF.

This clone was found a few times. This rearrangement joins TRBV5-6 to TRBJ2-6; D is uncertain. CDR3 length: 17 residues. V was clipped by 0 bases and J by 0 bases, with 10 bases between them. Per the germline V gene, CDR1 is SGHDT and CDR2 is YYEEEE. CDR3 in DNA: TGTGCCAGCAGCTTGGTAGGCGGCCACTCTGGGGCCAACGTCCTGACTTTC. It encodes CASSLVGGHSGANVLTF. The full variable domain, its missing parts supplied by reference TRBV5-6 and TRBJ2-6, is DAGVTQSPTHLIKTRGQQVTLRCSPKSGHDTVSWYQQALGQGPQFIFQYYEEEERQRGNFPDRFSGHQFPNYSSELNVNALLLGDSALYLCASSLVGGHSGANVLTFGAGSRLTVL.

CDR3 in DNA: TGTGCCAGCAGCCCACAGGGGGCCAGTAACACTGAAGCTTTCTTT. Translating it yields CASSPQGASNTEAFF. The V call is TRBV9, the J call TRBJ1-1, with 9 nucleotides matching TRBD1. CDR3 length: 15 amino acids. V lost 4 bases and J lost 2; bases outside the gene matches: 6. The germline CDR1 and CDR2 sequences are SGDLS and YYNGEE.

CDR3 sequence reads: CASSRSGLEQYF. In nucleotides, the CDR3 is TGTGCCAGCAGCCGGTCAGGCCTGGAGCAGTACTTC. The V gene is TRBV7-2, the J gene TRBJ2-7; D is unclear. Germline V gene lookup returns CDR1 SGHTA and CDR2 FQGNSA. The V gene lost 5 bases and the J gene lost 7 bases, with 12 bases spanning the gap. This CDR3 is 12 amino acids long.

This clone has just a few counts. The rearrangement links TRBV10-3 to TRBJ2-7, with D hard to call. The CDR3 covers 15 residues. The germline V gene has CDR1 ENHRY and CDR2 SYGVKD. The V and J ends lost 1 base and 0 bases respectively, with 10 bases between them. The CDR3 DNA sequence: TGTGCCATCAGTGAGTGGCAGAGCGTCTCCTACGAGCAGTACTTC. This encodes CAISEWQSVSYEQYF.

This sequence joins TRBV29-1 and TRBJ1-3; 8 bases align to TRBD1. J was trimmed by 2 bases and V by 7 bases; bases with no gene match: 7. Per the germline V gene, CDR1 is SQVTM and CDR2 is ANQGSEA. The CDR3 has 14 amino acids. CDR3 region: CSAEDRDAGNTIYF. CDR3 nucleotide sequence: TGCAGCGCCGAGGACAGGGATGCTGGAAACACCATATATTTT.

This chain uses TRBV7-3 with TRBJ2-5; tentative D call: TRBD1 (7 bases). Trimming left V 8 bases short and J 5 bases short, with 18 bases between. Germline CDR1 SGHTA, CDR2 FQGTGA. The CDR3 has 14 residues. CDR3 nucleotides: TGTGCCAGCGCCCGAGGAGGGGGCGCGGAGACCCAGTACTTC. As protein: CASARGGGAETQYF.

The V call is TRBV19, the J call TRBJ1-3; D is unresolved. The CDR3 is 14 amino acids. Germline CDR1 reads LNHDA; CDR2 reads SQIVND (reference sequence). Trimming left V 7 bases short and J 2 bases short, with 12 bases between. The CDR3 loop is CASKSPIAGNTIYF. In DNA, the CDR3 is TGTGCCAGTAAGTCACCAATCGCTGGAAACACCATATATTTT.

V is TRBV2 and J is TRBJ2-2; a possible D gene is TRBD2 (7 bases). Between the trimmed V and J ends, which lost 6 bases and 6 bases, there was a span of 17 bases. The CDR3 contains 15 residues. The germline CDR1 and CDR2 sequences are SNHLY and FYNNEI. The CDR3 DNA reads TGTGCCAGCAGGGAAAGGGGGGGGGCCCCCGGGGAGCTGTTTTTT. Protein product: CASRERGGAPGELFF.

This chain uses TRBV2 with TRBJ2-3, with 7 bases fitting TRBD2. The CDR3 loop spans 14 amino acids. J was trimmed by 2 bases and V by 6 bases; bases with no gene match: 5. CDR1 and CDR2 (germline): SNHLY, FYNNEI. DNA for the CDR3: TGTGCCAGCAGCAGCGGGGTAATCACAGATACGCAGTATTTT. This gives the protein CASSSGVITDTQYF. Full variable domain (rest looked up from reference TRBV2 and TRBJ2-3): EPEVTQTPSHQVTQMGQEVILRCVPISNHLYFYWYRQILGQKVEFLVSFYNNEISEKSEIFDDQFSVERPDGSNFTLKIRSTKLEDSAMYFCASSSGVITDTQYFGPGTRLTVL.

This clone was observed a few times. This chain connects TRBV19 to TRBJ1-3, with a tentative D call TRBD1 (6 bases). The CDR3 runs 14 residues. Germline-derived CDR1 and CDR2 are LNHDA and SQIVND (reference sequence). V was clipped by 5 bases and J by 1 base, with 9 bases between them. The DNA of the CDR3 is TGTGCCAGTAGTCTAACAGGGTCTGGAAACACCATATATTTT. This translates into CASSLTGSGNTIYF.

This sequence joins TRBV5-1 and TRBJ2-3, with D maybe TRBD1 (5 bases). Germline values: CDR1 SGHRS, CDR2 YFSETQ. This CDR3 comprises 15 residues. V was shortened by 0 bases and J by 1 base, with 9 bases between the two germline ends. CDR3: CASSLAPGRTDTQYF. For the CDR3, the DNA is TGCGCCAGCAGCTTGGCACCAGGGCGCACAGATACGCAGTATTTT.